These 9 T cell receptor beta chains were all obtained from the same sample, sequenced in a study of beta chain features in type 1 diabetes. Expressed TCRB transcripts were sequenced because the entire RNA isolate underwent reverse transcription. Only in-frame clones appear in the TCRdb table, and some are missing; sequencing was by immunoSEQ multiplex PCR. Of tens of thousands of clones in the sample, 30% to 35% were seen once. Material: stem cell memory CD4+ T cells from blood. The source is a woman aged 18 to 35 in good health.

The chain joins TRBV6-6 to TRBJ2-7; possible D gene TRBD1, 6 bases. V gave up 10 bases and J gave up 7 bases, with 14 bases separating them. The CDR3 runs to 11 residues. The germline V gene has CDR1 MNHNY and CDR2 SVGAGI (reference sequence). The CDR3 DNA reads TGTGCCACCGCTGAGGGGGTAGAGCAGTACTTC. It specifies CATAEGVEQYF.

The rearrangement joins TRBV4-3 to TRBJ2-3, with D perhaps matching TRBD2 (6 bases). Per the germline V gene, CDR1 is LGHNA and CDR2 is YSLEER. This CDR3 has 14 residues. Trimming pared 1 base from V and 5 bases from J, leaving 10 bases between. CDR3 protein: CASSQGGAGDTQYF. The CDR3 DNA sequence: TGCGCCAGCAGCCAAGGCGGGGCAGGAGATACGCAGTATTTT.

A few counts support this clone. The chain combines TRBV30 with TRBJ1-5; 8 nucleotides match TRBD1. The V gene end was trimmed by 1 base and the J gene end by 2 bases; junction bases not matched to a gene: 7. The CDR3 has 16 amino acids. Germline CDR1 GTSNPN, CDR2 SVGIG (reference sequence). CDR3 nucleotides: TGTGCCTGGAGTGCCAGGGGGCTAGTTGGCAATCAGCCCCAGCATTTT. Encoded protein: CAWSARGLVGNQPQHF.

J is TRBJ2-7 and V is TRBV5-1, with 13 positions matching TRBD2. The V segment lost 2 bases and the J segment 1 base; nucleotides outside the gene matches: 3. The CDR3 covers 16 residues. Germline V gives CDR1 SGHRS, CDR2 YFSETQ. As DNA, the CDR3 is TGCGCCAGCAGCTTAGGACTAGCGGGAGTATCCTACGAGCAGTACTTC. Translated, it gives CASSLGLAGVSYEQYF.

The J gene is TRBJ2-1, the V gene TRBV2; D remains ambiguous. V lost 2 bases and J lost 7, with 12 bases in between. The CDR3 is 14 residues long. CDR1 is SNHLY, CDR2 FYNNEI, per germline. The CDR3 spells CASSESIPPNEQFF. The CDR3 DNA sequence: TGTGCCAGCAGTGAATCTATACCCCCGAATGAGCAGTTCTTC.

This clone was seen a few times. V usage is TRBV7-9 and J usage is TRBJ1-5; 11 nucleotides match TRBD1. The CDR3 is made up of 18 amino acids. The trim removed 8 bases at V and 5 bases at J, leaving 17 bases unmatched. Germline lookup yields CDR1 SEHNR and CDR2 FQNEAQ (reference sequence). The CDR3 bases are TGTGCCAGCGGGCTAAACCCCCGGGACAGGGGGTTGGATCAGCCCCAGCATTTT. Encoded protein: CASGLNPRDRGLDQPQHF.

This clone was found a few times. This rearrangement joins TRBV7-2 to TRBJ2-5; tentative D call: TRBD2 (6 bases). The CDR3 contains 14 residues. Germline V CDR1 and CDR2: SGHTA, FQGNSA. Trimming removed 4 bases at V and 5 bases at J, with 14 bases between. The CDR3 here is CASSYTGTRETQYF. The CDR3 DNA sequence: TGTGCCAGCAGCTATACCGGGACTCGGGAGACCCAGTACTTC.

The chain couples TRBV7-9 to TRBJ2-1; 8 bases match TRBD1. The CDR3 extends over 14 amino acids. The J segment lost 12 bases and the V segment lost 5 bases, leaving 12 bases of the junction unmatched. Germline CDR1 SEHNR, CDR2 FQNEAQ (reference sequence). The CDR3 region is CASSPNIGQGGQFF. The CDR3 nucleotides are TGTGCCAGCAGCCCGAATATTGGACAGGGTGGGCAGTTCTTC.

This chain uses TRBV10-3 with TRBJ2-7; D gene uncertain. The length of the CDR3 is 13 residues. The germline V gene has CDR1 ENHRY and CDR2 SYGVKD. Trimming took 5 bases from V and 0 from J, leaving 8 bases between them. The DNA for the CDR3 is TGTGCCATCAGTCGGTCAGGCTCCTACGAGCAGTACTTC. Amino acid sequence: CAISRSGSYEQYF.